A selection of T cell receptor beta chains follows, all from one sample in a study of cytomegalovirus exposure and HLA in healthy donors. Here immunoSEQ multiplex PCR was the method, and the copy in TCRdb shows in-frame clones only, minus some. The sample has about 190,000 clones, roughly 84% seen once. The sequenced sample was PBMCs. The receptors come from a woman aged 45-59 years in good health and CMV-seropositive. Each CDR3 is given with its conserved first and last residue. A D gene is named only where the DNA matches it firmly. Only some rows state a clone size, as once, few, many or a class for expanded clones.

d_call | j_call | clone_size | v_call | cdr3_nt | cdr3_aa
NA | TRBJ1-1 | NA | TRBV7-8 | TGTGCCAGCAGCTTCGACAGGAGCACTGAAGCTTTCTTT | CASSFDRSTEAFF
NA | TRBJ1-2 | NA | TRBV6-5 | TGTGCCAGCAGTTACTCGAGTAATCTGGCTAACTATGGCTACACCTTC | CASSYSSNLANYGYTF
NA | TRBJ2-7 | NA | TRBV27 | TGTGCCAGCAGTTTATCCTTTGGTGGACAGACCAACTCCTACGAGCAGTACTTC | CASSLSFGGQTNSYEQYF
TRBD1 | TRBJ2-3 | NA | TRBV15 | TGTGCCACCAGCCCGACAGGGCCAGATACGCAGTATTTT | CATSPTGPDTQYF
NA | TRBJ1-1 | NA | TRBV6-5 | TGTGCCAGCACCACAAGGAACACTGAAGCTTTCTTT | CASTTRNTEAFF
NA | TRBJ1-1 | NA | TRBV19 | TGTGCCAGTAGTAAGACGGGGAACACTGAAGCTTTCTTT | CASSKTGNTEAFF
NA | TRBJ1-5 | NA | TRBV21-1 | TGTGCCAGCAGCAAAGGCCGACAGGGGCGCAATCAGCCCCAGCATTTT | CASSKGRQGRNQPQHF
TRBD2 | TRBJ2-4 | once | TRBV7-2 | TGTGCCAGCAGCAGGACTAGCGGGGGGTCCCAGGGGGCCAAAAACATTCAGTACTTC | CASSRTSGGSQGAKNIQYF
NA | TRBJ1-1 | NA | TRBV5-4 | TGTGCCAGCAGCTCAGGGTGGGGCACTGAAGCTTTCTTT | CASSSGWGTEAFF
TRBD2 | TRBJ2-2 | many | TRBV4-1 | TGCGCCAGCAGCCACGGGGGGTCCACCGGGGAGCTGTTTTTT | CASSHGGSTGELFF
TRBD1 | TRBJ1-5 | NA | TRBV6-5 | TGTGCCAGCACACACACCGGGACAGGGTATCAGCCCCAGCATTTT | CASTHTGTGYQPQHF
NA | TRBJ1-4 | NA | TRBV4-2 | TGTGCCAGCAGCCGGGGGGGGTCAACTAATGAAAAACTGTTTTTT | CASSRGGSTNEKLFF
NA | TRBJ1-5 | NA | TRBV6-9 | TGTGCCAGCAGTTATTCGGAGCAGGGAAAGCCCCAGCATTTT | CASSYSEQGKPQHF
NA | TRBJ2-1 | once | TRBV5-1 | TGCGCCAGCAGACCACTCGGCCAAACAGGGAAACACAATGAGCAGTTCTTC | CASRPLGQTGKHNEQFF
NA | TRBJ2-2 | NA | TRBV2 | TGTGCCAGCATGTTTCGGGACACTTACACCGGGGAGCTGTTTTTT | CASMFRDTYTGELFF
NA | TRBJ1-5 | NA | TRBV5-4 | TGTGCCAGCAGCTTGGGGGGCTCTAAGGACAATCAGCCCCAGCATTTT | CASSLGGSKDNQPQHF
TRBD2 | TRBJ2-1 | NA | TRBV9 | TGTGCCAGCAGCGTAGGTGGCAGCGGGGGGGCTTCCTACAATGAGCAGTTCTTC | CASSVGGSGGASYNEQFF
NA | TRBJ2-1 | NA | TRBV21-1 | TGTGCCAGCAGCTTAGGGGGACTAGCGGGGCGGGCCTGGTCTGAGCAGTTCTTC | CASSLGGLAGRAWSEQFF
NA | TRBJ2-2 | NA | TRBV29-1 | TGCAGTGGTTTCGGAGGGTATGGCACCGGGGAGCTGTTTTTT | CSGFGGYGTGELFF
TRBD2 | TRBJ2-5 | once | TRBV7-2 | TGTGCCAGCAGCCAAGATAGGGCGGGGGGGCAAGAGACCCAGTACTTC | CASSQDRAGGQETQYF
TRBD2 | TRBJ2-7 | NA | TRBV6-1 | TGTGCCAGCAGTGAATGGTCACTAGCGGGGGGCTCGTCCTACGAGCAGTACTTC | CASSEWSLAGGSSYEQYF
NA | TRBJ1-6 | NA | TRBV19 | TGTGCCAGTAAGAACAGGGACTATAATTCCCCCCTCCACTTT | CASKNRDYNSPLHF
TRBD2 | TRBJ2-7 | NA | TRBV29-1 | TGCAGCGTAGCCGGGACTAGCGGACTCTACGAGCAGTACTTC | CSVAGTSGLYEQYF
NA | TRBJ2-6 | NA | TRBV11-3 | TGTGCCAGCTCCCGGAGGGTCCAGGCTATCCCTTCTGGGGCCAACGTCCTGACTTTC | CASSRRVQAIPSGANVLTF
NA | TRBJ2-7 | NA | TRBV12-2 | TGTGCAAGTCGCTTAGTGCCGGGACAGGGGTTAGGAGACGGTTACGAGCAGTACTTC | CASRLVPGQGLGDGYEQYF
NA | TRBJ1-4 | NA | TRBV7-7 | TGTGCTAGCAGCCAACCCCAGGATTTAAGCGGGGTAAGAGGGAATGAAAAACTGTTTTTT | CASSQPQDLSGVRGNEKLFF
NA | TRBJ1-5 | NA | TRBV7-2 | TGTGCCAGCAGCTTGGTCACAGGGCTAGAGCAGCCCCAGCATTTT | CASSLVTGLEQPQHF
TRBD1 | TRBJ2-5 | NA | TRBV6-7 | TGTGCCAGCAGCCCCCCGGGACAGAAGTACCAAGAGACCCAGTACTTC | CASSPPGQKYQETQYF
TRBD1 | TRBJ1-5 | NA | TRBV30 | TGTGCCTGGAGTGTGCGACAGGGGGATCAGCCCCAGCATTTT | CAWSVRQGDQPQHF
NA | TRBJ1-1 | NA | TRBV2 | TGTGCCAGTTACGTGAGGTGGCAGGGGCCTGCGAACACTGAAGCTTTCTTT | CASYVRWQGPANTEAFF
TRBD1 | TRBJ2-1 | NA | TRBV19 | TGTGCCAGTAGTTTCAGCCCGGGACAGGGGGCGCGTAATGAGCAGTTCTTC | CASSFSPGQGARNEQFF
TRBD2 | TRBJ2-1 | NA | TRBV9 | TGTGCCAGCAGTAAAGGCGGGGGGGCCTTCAATGAGCAGTTCTTC | CASSKGGGAFNEQFF
TRBD1 | TRBJ1-2 | NA | TRBV5-4 | TGTGCCAGCAGCTTCGGACAGGGGGCGGGATATTATGGCTACACCTTC | CASSFGQGAGYYGYTF
TRBD2 | TRBJ2-5 | few | TRBV5-4 | TGTGCCAGCAGCTTGGGAGCGGGGGGTCAGACCCAGTACTTC | CASSLGAGGQTQYF
TRBD2 | TRBJ2-7 | NA | TRBV7-2 | TGTGCCAGCAGCCTTGGGACTAGCGGGGGGGCAAACTTC | CASSLGTSGGANF
NA | TRBJ2-5 | NA | TRBV5-4 | TGTGCCAGCAGCTCCTGGACTACCCAAGAGACCCAGTACTTC | CASSSWTTQETQYF
NA | TRBJ2-2 | NA | TRBV7-4 | TGTGCCAGCAAAATCCGAGTCTGGGACTCCACGATGGGGTCACCGAACACCGGGGAGCTGTTTTTT | CASKIRVWDSTMGSPNTGELFF
TRBD1 | TRBJ2-3 | NA | TRBV7-2 | TGTGCCAGCAGCCGGACAGGGGGCGGGGATACGCAGTATTTT | CASSRTGGGDTQYF
NA | TRBJ1-2 | NA | TRBV2 | TGTGCCAGCAGCGTAGACAGTTCCGCTTATGGCTACACCTTC | CASSVDSSAYGYTF
TRBD1 | TRBJ1-6 | NA | TRBV27 | TGTGCCAGCAGTTTGACAGGGAGAAATAATTCACCCCTCCACTTT | CASSLTGRNNSPLHF
TRBD1 | TRBJ2-3 | NA | TRBV7-6 | TGTGCCAGCAGCCTCGGACAGGGGGCATTCACAGATACGCAGTATTTT | CASSLGQGAFTDTQYF